Following are 26 T cell receptor beta chains from one sample sequenced in a study of T-cell memory formation after mild COVID-19. A single record per CDR3 protein comes from TCRdb applying MiXCR to the 5' RACE reads. The sample contains roughly 68,000 distinct CDR3 sequences, about a sixth of which appear only once. Sequencing was performed on PBMCs or a T cell subset sorted from them (not recorded which). Receptor source: an adult woman who had mild COVID-19 (a few samples of this study predate the infection). Cell type and time point are not known.

The chain employs TRBV29-1 and TRBJ1-1; 12 bases line up with TRBD1. V lost 8 bases to trimming and J lost 2 bases; unmatched junction nucleotides: 12. The CDR3 consists of 16 residues. Germline CDR1 reads SQVTM; CDR2 reads ANQGSEA. The CDR3 region is CSPYHPGQGANTEAFF. CDR3 bases: TGCAGCCCCTACCACCCGGGACAGGGGGCTAACACTGAAGCTTTCTTT.

Only a few counts were recorded for this clonotype. The V call is TRBV20-1, the J call TRBJ2-1, with TRBD2 identical over 12 bases. From germline, CDR1 is DFQATT and CDR2 SNEGSKA (reference sequence). Trimming removed 2 bases from V and 10 bases from J; junction bases left unmatched: 6. This CDR3 region has 14 residues. The CDR3: CSARSSGRVTEQFF. CDR3 nucleotides: TGCAGTGCTAGATCTAGCGGGAGGGTTACGGAGCAGTTCTTC.

The chain is built from TRBV7-9 and TRBJ1-1, with D unresolved. The ends were cut back, 2 bases at V and 0 bases at J, with 7 bases in the middle. Germline values: CDR1 SEHNR, CDR2 FQNEAQ (reference sequence). The CDR3 covers 14 residues. CDR3: CASSLSDLNTEAFF. The CDR3 nucleotides read TGTGCCAGCAGCTTATCGGACCTGAACACTGAAGCTTTCTTT.

The V call is TRBV14, the J call TRBJ2-2, with D tentatively TRBD1 (6 bases). The V gene's germline CDR1 is SGHDN and CDR2 FVKESK. This CDR3 has 13 amino acids. V gave up 5 bases and J gave up 6 bases, with 10 bases separating them. The CDR3 here is CASSSEGAGELFF. CDR3 nucleotide sequence: TGTGCCAGCAGCTCTGAGGGGGCCGGGGAGCTGTTTTTT.

The table lists this clonotype with a few counts. The chain is built from TRBV12-3 or TRBV12-4 and TRBJ1-6, with 8 bases identical to TRBD1. This CDR3 is built from 16 residues. Germline trimming cut 6 bases from V and 14 bases from J; bases unmatched to any gene: 18. This chain's CDR3 is CASSPTLQGVGFTLHF. The CDR3, as DNA: TGTGCCAGCAGCCCGACCTTACAGGGGGTTGGGTTCACCCTCCACTTT.

There are a few counts of this clonotype. The chain is built from TRBV12-3 or TRBV12-4 and TRBJ2-5, with D possibly TRBD2 on 6 matching bases. The CDR3 loop spans 13 amino acids. V was cut by 5 bases and J by 10 bases, with 17 bases left in between. The CDR3 DNA reads TGTGCCAGCAGTGGGGAAATTGGGGGGAACCAGTACTTC. Its protein is CASSGEIGGNQYF.

This clonotype was detected only a few times. This sequence joins TRBV5-1 and TRBJ2-2, with D unresolved. Germline assignment: CDR1 SGHRS and CDR2 YFSETQ. The CDR3 extends over 15 amino acids. The germline V and J ends were trimmed by 0 bases and 2 bases, with 8 bases remaining between them. DNA for the CDR3: TGCGCCAGCAGCTTGGGGACGGACAACACCGGGGAGCTGTTTTTT. Its translation: CASSLGTDNTGELFF.

The chain employs TRBV30 and TRBJ2-1; 12 positions match TRBD2. The ends lost 0 bases at V and 10 bases at J; junction bases unmatched: 10. Germline assignment: CDR1 GTSNPN and CDR2 SVGIG (reference sequence). This CDR3 is 16 amino acids long. The CDR3 reads CAWSVLASGGVWEQFF. The CDR3 DNA sequence: TGTGCCTGGAGTGTTTTGGCTAGCGGGGGGGTATGGGAGCAGTTCTTC.

This clonotype was detected a few times. This chain links TRBV7-9 with TRBJ1-1; no reliable D call. The V gene's germline CDR1 is SEHNR and CDR2 FQNEAQ (reference sequence). V shed 7 bases and J shed 0 bases, with 6 bases lying between them. The CDR3 contains 12 residues. The CDR3 is CASTLMNTEAFF. The CDR3 coding sequence is TGTGCCAGCACTCTGATGAACACTGAAGCTTTCTTT.

This chain links TRBV12-3 or TRBV12-4 with TRBJ2-2; TRBD2 agrees at 7 bases. The CDR3 runs 12 residues. V dropped 6 bases and J dropped 8; count of bases not matched to a gene: 3. CDR3 nucleotide sequence: TGTGCCAGCAGCTCACTAGCGGGGGAGCTGTTTTTT. It specifies CASSSLAGELFF.

This clonotype was counted ten times or more. The chain combines TRBV29-1 with TRBJ2-5; possible D gene TRBD2, 6 bases. Germline V CDR1 and CDR2: SQVTM, ANQGSEA. The V gene lost 4 bases and the J gene lost 4 bases, with 10 bases spanning the gap. This CDR3 comprises 12 residues. CDR3 DNA: TGCAGCGTTGGGTCGGGAGCAGAGACCCAGTACTTC. Its translation is CSVGSGAETQYF.

The V call is TRBV24-1, the J call TRBJ2-1, with 9 bases matching TRBD1. Germline lookup yields CDR1 KGHDR and CDR2 SFDVKD. This CDR3 is 16 amino acids long. Unmatched junction bases numbered 5, after V lost 4 bases and J lost 2 bases. CDR3 DNA: TGTGCCACCAGTGACCCCACAGGGGGCGCCTACAATGAGCAGTTCTTC. It translates to CATSDPTGGAYNEQFF.

The V and J genes are TRBV13 and TRBJ2-1; TRBD1 matches at 7 bases. Germline-derived CDR1 and CDR2 are PRHDT and FYEKMQ (reference sequence). J was trimmed by 7 bases and V by 2 bases; bases with no gene match: 2. This CDR3 spans 13 amino acids. Here the CDR3 DNA reads TGTGCCAGCAGCTTATGGACAGGTAATGAGCAGTTCTTC. This translates into CASSLWTGNEQFF.

This clonotype has just a few counts. The chain joins TRBV4-2 to TRBJ2-7; D uncertain. CDR3 size: 13 residues. Trimming took 1 base from V and 10 from J, leaving 14 bases between them. Germline V gives CDR1 LGHNA, CDR2 YNFKEQ. The DNA of the CDR3 is TGTGCCAGCAGCCAAGCGGACGGTAGGGAACAGTACTTC. Amino acid sequence: CASSQADGREQYF.

The CDR3 DNA follows: TGTGCCACCAGAGGGACAGACACAGATACGCAGTATTTT. Its protein product is CATRGTDTDTQYF. V and J are TRBV24-1 and TRBJ2-3; TRBD1 matches 7 bases. The germline V gene encodes CDR1 KGHDR and CDR2 SFDVKD. This CDR3 is 13 amino acids long. V dropped 7 bases and J dropped 2; count of bases not matched to a gene: 2.

This clonotype was detected a few times. The chain employs TRBV9 and TRBJ2-1, with 8 bases matching TRBD2. The CDR3 runs to 15 residues. V lost 3 bases to trimming and J lost 2 bases; unmatched junction nucleotides: 4. CDR1 and CDR2 from the germline V gene are SGDLS and YYNGEE. DNA of the CDR3: TGTGCCAGCAGCGAGAGCGGGGGAACCTACAATGAGCAGTTCTTC. Its translation: CASSESGGTYNEQFF.

There are a few counts of this clonotype. The CDR3 coding sequence is TGTGCCAGCAGCTTAGGGGCAGAGCAAGAGACCCAGTACTTC. Its protein product is CASSLGAEQETQYF. The chain employs TRBV7-2 and TRBJ2-5, with D uncertain. Germline loops: CDR1 SGHTA, CDR2 FQGNSA. The CDR3 consists of 14 residues. The V gene lost 1 base and the J gene lost 2 bases, with 8 bases spanning the gap.

The gene calls are TRBV7-2 and TRBJ2-1; D is possibly TRBD2 (7 bases). Per the germline V gene, CDR1 is SGHTA and CDR2 is FQGNSA. The V and J ends lost 0 bases and 5 bases respectively, with 17 bases between them. The CDR3 runs to 17 residues. The CDR3 nucleotides read TGTGCCAGCAGCTTAGCGTGGCGGGGGCAGCCTGACAATGAGCAGTTCTTC. Its translation: CASSLAWRGQPDNEQFF.

V usage is TRBV7-9 and J usage is TRBJ2-3, with TRBD1 as a possible D gene (6 bases). The CDR3 has 15 amino acids. The germline V and J ends were trimmed by 5 bases and 0 bases, with 12 bases remaining between them. CDR1 and CDR2 from the germline V gene are SEHNR and FQNEAQ (reference sequence). DNA for the CDR3: TGTGCCAGCAGCCCCCTTAGGGGGAGCACAGATACGCAGTATTTT. This encodes CASSPLRGSTDTQYF.

V is TRBV4-1 and J is TRBJ1-2; TRBD1 matches 9 bases. From germline, CDR1 is MGHRA and CDR2 YSYEKL. This CDR3 is 16 amino acids long. Losses at the gene ends were 1 base for V and 10 bases for J; bases not matched to a gene: 13. The CDR3: CASSQGGTGPYSFYTF. CDR3 DNA sequence: TGCGCCAGCAGCCAAGGGGGGACAGGGCCTTATAGTTTCTACACCTTC.

V and J are TRBV24-1 and TRBJ2-1; 10 nucleotides line up with TRBD2. The germline gives CDR1 KGHDR, CDR2 SFDVKD. The CDR3 length is 15 residues. Unmatched junction bases numbered 4, after V lost 0 bases and J lost 9 bases. CDR3 residues: CATSDLQAGGSEQFF. CDR3 DNA: TGTGCCACCAGTGATTTGCAAGCGGGGGGGTCTGAGCAGTTCTTC.

The V gene is TRBV29-1, the J gene TRBJ2-1, with no clear D. V was pared by 7 bases and J by 9 bases, with 10 bases between. This CDR3 contains 10 residues. Germline CDR1 is SQVTM and CDR2 is ANQGSEA. This CDR3 reads CSAGNSEQFF. As DNA, the CDR3 is TGCAGCGCTGGAAATAGTGAGCAGTTCTTC.

This clonotype was found once. V is TRBV25-1 and J is TRBJ2-1; 11 bases are shared with TRBD1. The CDR3 loop spans 14 amino acids. V was pared by 11 bases and J by 9 bases, with 12 bases of the junction left unmatched. Germline CDR1 MGHDK, CDR2 SYGVNS. The CDR3 coding sequence is TGTGCCCCACTTCGGACAGGGGGCTTCCTTGAGCAGTTCTTC. It codes for CAPLRTGGFLEQFF.

The chain couples TRBV9 to TRBJ1-5; the D is unclear. Germline V gene lookup returns CDR1 SGDLS and CDR2 YYNGEE. The CDR3 loop spans 15 amino acids. The V end lost 3 bases, the J end lost 4 bases, and 14 bases lay between the germline ends. The chain's CDR3 is CASSEGSLANQPQHF. The CDR3 nucleotides read TGTGCCAGCAGCGAGGGTTCCCTTGCGAATCAGCCCCAGCATTTT. Filled out from reference TRBV9 and TRBJ1-5, the complete variable domain reads DSGVTQTPKHLITATGQRVTLRCSPRSGDLSVYWYQQSLDQGLQFLIQYYNGEERAKGNILERFSAQQFPDLHSELNLSSLELGDSALYFCASSEGSLANQPQHFGDGTRLSIL.

This clonotype was picked up a small number of times. V and J are TRBV30 and TRBJ1-1; a weak D match, TRBD1 (5 bases). The CDR3 runs to 13 residues. CDR1 is GTSNPN, CDR2 SVGIG, per germline (reference sequence). V was cut by 5 bases and J by 7 bases, with 17 bases left in between. CDR3 bases: TGTGCCTGGTCCTTTGGAGGGGCGGATGAAGCTTTCTTT. Translating gives CAWSFGGADEAFF.

The rearrangement uses TRBV7-9 and TRBJ2-5; D might be TRBD1 (6 bases). The germline V gene encodes CDR1 SEHNR and CDR2 FQNEAQ (reference sequence). This CDR3 spans 13 amino acids. Trimming took off 4 bases at V and 3 bases at J, with 9 bases between the two ends. CDR3 nucleotides: TGTGCCAGCAGCTCTTACAGGGAAGAGACCCAGTACTTC. It codes for CASSSYREETQYF.